This T cell receptor (beta chain) was captured by sequencing in a study of blood T cell repertoires in COVID-19. TCRdb's table, derived via immunoSEQ multiplex PCR, lists solely in-frame clones and lacks some. Seen here are fewer than 400,000 clones, roughly 89% observed once, and the top ten hold 8.9%. Worth noting for this clone: The conserved closing phenylalanine or tryptophan is absent in this CDR3, likely reflecting a read error. It is unclear where the CDR3 begins or ends on the DNA, so no DNA is shown, and the CDR3 is as TCRdb lists it.

Germline values: CDR1 SGHNT, CDR2 YYREEE (reference sequence). The CDR3 length is 14 residues, termini included. This chain connects TRBV5-4 to TRBJ2-7; the table's D call, TRBD2, was not checked against the DNA. The TCR was taken from a woman aged 18 to 35 who had recovered from COVID-19. The sequenced sample consisted of PBMCs or T cells enriched from blood (not recorded which). CDR3: CASSKGLAGELVTP.